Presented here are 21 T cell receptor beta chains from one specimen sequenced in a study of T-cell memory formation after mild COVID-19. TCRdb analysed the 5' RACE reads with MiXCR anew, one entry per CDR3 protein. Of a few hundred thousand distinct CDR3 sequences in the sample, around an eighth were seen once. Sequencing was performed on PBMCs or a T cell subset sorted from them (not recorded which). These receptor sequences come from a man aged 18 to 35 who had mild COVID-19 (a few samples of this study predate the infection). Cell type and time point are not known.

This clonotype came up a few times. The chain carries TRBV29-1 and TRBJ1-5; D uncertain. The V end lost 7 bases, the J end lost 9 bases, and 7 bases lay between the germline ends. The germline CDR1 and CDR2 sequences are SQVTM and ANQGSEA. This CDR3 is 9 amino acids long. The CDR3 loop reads CSGNAPQHF. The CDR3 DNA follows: TGCAGCGGGAACGCGCCCCAGCATTTT.

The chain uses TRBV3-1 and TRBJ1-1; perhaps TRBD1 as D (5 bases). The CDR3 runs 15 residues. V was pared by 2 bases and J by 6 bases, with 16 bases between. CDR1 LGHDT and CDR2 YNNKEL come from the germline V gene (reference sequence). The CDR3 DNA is TGTGCCAGCAGCCAACACCAGGCCCAAGGGGCTGAAGCTTTCTTT. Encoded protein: CASSQHQAQGAEAFF.

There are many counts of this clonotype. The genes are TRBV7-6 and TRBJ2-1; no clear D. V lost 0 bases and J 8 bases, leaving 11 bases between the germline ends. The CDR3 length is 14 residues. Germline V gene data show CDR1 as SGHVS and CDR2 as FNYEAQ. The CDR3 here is CASSLASRYDEQFF. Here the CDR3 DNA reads TGTGCCAGCAGCTTAGCGTCCCGGTATGATGAGCAGTTCTTC.

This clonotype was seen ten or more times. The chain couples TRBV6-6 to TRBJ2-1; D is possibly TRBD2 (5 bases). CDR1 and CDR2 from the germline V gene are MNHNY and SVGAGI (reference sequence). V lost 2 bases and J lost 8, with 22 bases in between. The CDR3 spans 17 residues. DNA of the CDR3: TGTGCCAGCAGTTACAACCTTCCGCGAATCTCTAGCCATGAGCAGTTCTTC. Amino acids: CASSYNLPRISSHEQFF.

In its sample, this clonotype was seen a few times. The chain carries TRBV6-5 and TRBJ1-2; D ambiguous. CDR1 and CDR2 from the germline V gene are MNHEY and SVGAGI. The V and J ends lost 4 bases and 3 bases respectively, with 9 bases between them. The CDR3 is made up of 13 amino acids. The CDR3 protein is CASSFGLYYGYTF. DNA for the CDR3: TGTGCCAGCAGTTTCGGCCTATACTATGGCTACACCTTC.

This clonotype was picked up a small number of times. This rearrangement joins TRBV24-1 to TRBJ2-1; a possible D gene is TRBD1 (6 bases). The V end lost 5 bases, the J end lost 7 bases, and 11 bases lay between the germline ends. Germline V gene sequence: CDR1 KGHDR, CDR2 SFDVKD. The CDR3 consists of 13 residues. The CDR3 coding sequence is TGTGCCACCAGTGGAGTAACAGGGAATGAGCAGTTCTTC. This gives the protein CATSGVTGNEQFF.

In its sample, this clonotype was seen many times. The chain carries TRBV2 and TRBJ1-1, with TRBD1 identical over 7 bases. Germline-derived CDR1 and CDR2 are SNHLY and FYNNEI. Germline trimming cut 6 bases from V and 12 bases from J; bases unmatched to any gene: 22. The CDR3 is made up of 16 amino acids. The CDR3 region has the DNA TGTGCCAGCAGGAGGGAAGCTGCGCCCCACAGGGGCTTGACTTTCTTT. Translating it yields CASRREAAPHRGLTFF.

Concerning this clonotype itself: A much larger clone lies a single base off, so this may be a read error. The CDR3 DNA is TGTGCCAGCAGCTCCGGACAGTACTACGAGCAGTACTTC. Translation gives CASSSGQYYEQYF. This chain connects TRBV5-6 to TRBJ2-7, with D possibly TRBD1 on 6 matching bases. CDR1 and CDR2 from the germline V gene are SGHDT and YYEEEE. The V gene lost 3 bases and the J gene lost 3 bases, with 10 bases spanning the gap. The CDR3 has 13 residues.

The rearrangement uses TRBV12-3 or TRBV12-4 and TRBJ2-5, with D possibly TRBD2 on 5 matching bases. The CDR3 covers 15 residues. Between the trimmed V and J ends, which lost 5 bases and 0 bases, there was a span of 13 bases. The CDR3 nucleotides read TGTGCCAGCAGTAGTCGGGATGAGGACCAAGAGACCCAGTACTTC. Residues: CASSSRDEDQETQYF.

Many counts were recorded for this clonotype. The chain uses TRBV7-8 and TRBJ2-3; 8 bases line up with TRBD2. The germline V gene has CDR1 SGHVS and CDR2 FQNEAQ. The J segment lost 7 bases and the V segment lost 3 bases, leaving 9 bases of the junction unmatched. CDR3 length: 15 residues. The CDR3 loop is CASSFGLARGYTQYF. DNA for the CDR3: TGTGCCAGCAGCTTCGGACTAGCCCGCGGATATACGCAGTATTTT.

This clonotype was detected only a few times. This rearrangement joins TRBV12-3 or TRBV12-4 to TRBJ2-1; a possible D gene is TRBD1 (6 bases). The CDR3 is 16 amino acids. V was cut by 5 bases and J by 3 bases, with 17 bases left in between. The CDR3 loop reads CASSPEAGVLYNEQFF. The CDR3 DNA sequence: TGTGCCAGCAGTCCTGAGGCAGGGGTACTCTACAATGAGCAGTTCTTC.

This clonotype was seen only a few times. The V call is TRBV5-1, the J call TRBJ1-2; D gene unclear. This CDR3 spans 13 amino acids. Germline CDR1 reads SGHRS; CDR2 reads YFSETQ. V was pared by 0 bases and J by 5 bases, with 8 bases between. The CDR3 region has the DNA TGCGCCAGCAGCTTGGTTGCAGAATATGGCTACACCTTC. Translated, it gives CASSLVAEYGYTF.

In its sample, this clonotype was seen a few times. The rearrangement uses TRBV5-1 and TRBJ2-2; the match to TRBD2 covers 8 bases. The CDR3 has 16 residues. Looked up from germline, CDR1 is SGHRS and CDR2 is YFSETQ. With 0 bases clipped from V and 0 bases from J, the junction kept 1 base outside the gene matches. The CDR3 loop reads CASSLGGLANTGELFF. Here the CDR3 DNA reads TGCGCCAGCAGCTTGGGGGGACTAGCGAACACCGGGGAGCTGTTTTTT. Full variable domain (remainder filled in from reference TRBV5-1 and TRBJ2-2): KAGVTQTPRYLIKTRGQQVTLSCSPISGHRSVSWYQQTPGQGLQFLFEYFSETQRNKGNFPGRFSGRQFSNSRSEMNVSTLELGDSALYLCASSLGGLANTGELFFGEGSRLTVL.

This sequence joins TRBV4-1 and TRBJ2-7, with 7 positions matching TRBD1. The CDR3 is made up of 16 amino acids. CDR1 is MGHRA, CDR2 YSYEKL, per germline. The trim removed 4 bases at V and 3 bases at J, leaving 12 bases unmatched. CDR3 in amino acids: CASSPKAGTDFYEQYV. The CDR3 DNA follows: TGCGCCAGCAGCCCGAAGGCCGGGACAGATTTCTACGAGCAGTACGTC.

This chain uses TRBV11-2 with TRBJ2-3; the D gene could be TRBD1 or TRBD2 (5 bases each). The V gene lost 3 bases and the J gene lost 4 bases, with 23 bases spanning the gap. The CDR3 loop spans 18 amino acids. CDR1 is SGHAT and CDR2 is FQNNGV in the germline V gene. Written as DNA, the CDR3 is TGTGCCAGCAGCTTGAGGGGTCTCGGAGTCAGAGATGCAGATACGCAGTATTTT. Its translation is CASSLRGLGVRDADTQYF.

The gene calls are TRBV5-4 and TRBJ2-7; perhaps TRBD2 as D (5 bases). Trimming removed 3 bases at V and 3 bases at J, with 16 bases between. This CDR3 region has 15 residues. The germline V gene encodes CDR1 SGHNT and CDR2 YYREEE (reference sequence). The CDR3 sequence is CASSSLRSGHYEQYV. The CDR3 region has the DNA TGTGCCAGCAGCTCTCTGAGAAGCGGCCACTACGAGCAGTACGTC.

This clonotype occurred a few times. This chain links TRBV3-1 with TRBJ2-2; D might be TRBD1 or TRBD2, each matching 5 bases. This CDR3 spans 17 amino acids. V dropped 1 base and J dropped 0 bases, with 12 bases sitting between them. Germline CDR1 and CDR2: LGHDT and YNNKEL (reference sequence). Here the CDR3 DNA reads TGTGCCAGCAGCCAAGTGGGAGAAGGGGCGAACACCGGGGAGCTGTTTTTT. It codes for CASSQVGEGANTGELFF.

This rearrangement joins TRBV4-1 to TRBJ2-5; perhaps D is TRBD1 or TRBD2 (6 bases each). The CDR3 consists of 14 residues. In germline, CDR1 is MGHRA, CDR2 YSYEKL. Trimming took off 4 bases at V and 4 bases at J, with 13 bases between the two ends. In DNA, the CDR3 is TGCGCCAGCAGCCCCTTGGAGGGGGGAGAGACCCAGTACTTC. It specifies CASSPLEGGETQYF.

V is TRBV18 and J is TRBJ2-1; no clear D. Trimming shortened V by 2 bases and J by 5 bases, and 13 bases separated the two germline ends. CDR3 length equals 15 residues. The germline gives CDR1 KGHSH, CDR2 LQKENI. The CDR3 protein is CASSPSLNSDNEQFF. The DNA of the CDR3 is TGTGCCAGCTCACCATCTCTCAATTCGGACAATGAGCAGTTCTTC.

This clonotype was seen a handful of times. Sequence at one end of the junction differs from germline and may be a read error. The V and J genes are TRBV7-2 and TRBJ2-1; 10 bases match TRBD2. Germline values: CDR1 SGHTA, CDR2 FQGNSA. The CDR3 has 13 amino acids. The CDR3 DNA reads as TGTGCCAGCAGCCTAGCGGGGGATAGTGAGCAGTTCTTC. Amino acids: CASSLAGDSEQFF.

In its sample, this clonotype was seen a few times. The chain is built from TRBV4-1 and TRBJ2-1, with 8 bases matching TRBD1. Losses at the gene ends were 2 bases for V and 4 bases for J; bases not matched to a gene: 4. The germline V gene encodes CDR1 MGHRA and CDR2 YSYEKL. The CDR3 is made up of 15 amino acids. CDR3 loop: CASSQFRTGYNEQFF. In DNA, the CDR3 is TGCGCCAGCAGCCAATTCCGGACAGGGTACAATGAGCAGTTCTTC.